This T cell receptor beta chain stems from a study of blood T cell repertoires in COVID-19. Study overall: PBMCs, B-cell-depleted T cells, or T cells provided the cDNA or gDNA that made up the material.

This CDR3 region has 16 residues. The junction had 5 bases not matched to a gene; V was cut back by 3 bases and J by 3 bases. Germline CDR1 and CDR2: MNHEY and SMNVEV (reference sequence). Those designated as exposed participants met a COVID-19 case within 2 weeks before study entry. TCRdb's table, derived via immunoSEQ multiplex PCR, lists solely in-frame clones and lacks some. The sample has some 300,000 clones; roughly 91% are singletons. The specimen was PBMCs or T cells enriched from blood (not recorded which). The TCR comes from a woman in her forties or fifties who had been exposed to COVID-19. This chain connects TRBV27 to TRBJ2-1; the match to TRBD1 covers 10 bases. The CDR3 sequence is CASSFFDRGLYNEQFF. The CDR3 nucleotides read TGTGCCAGCAGTTTTTTCGACAGGGGGCTCTACAATGAGCAGTTCTTC.